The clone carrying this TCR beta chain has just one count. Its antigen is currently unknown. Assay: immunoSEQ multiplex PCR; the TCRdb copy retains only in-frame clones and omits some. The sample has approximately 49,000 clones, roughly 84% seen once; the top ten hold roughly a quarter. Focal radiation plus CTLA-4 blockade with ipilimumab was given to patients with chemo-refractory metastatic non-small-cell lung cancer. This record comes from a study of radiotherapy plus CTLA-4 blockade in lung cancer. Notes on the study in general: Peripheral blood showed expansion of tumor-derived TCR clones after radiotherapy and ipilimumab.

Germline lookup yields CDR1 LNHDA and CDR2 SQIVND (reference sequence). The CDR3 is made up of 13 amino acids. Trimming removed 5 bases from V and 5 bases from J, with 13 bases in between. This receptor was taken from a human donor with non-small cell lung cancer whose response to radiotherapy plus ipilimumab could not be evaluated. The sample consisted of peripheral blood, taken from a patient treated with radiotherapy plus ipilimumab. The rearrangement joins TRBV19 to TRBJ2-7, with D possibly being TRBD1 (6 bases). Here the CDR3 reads CASSPGVPNEQYF. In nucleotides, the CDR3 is TGTGCCAGTAGTCCAGGGGTTCCCAACGAGCAGTACTTC.